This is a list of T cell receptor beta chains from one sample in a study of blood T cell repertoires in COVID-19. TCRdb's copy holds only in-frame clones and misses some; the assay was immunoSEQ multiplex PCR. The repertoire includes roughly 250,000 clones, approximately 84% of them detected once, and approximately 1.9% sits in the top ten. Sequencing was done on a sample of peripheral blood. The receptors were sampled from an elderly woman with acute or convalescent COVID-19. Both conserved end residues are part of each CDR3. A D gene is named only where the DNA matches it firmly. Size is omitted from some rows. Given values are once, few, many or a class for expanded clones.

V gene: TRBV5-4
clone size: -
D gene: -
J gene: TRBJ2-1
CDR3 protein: CASSLGGASSYNEQFF
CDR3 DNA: TGTGCCAGCAGCTTGGGCGGGGCTAGCTCCTACAATGAGCAGTTCTTC

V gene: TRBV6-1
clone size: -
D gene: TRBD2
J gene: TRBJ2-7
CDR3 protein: CASRETGTSATYEQYF
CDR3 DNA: TGTGCCAGCAGGGAAACCGGGACTAGCGCAACCTACGAGCAGTACTTC

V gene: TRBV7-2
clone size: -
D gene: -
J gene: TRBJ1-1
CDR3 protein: CASSLDAGGYTEAFF
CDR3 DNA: TGTGCCAGCAGCTTAGACGCAGGAGGGTACACTGAAGCTTTCTTT

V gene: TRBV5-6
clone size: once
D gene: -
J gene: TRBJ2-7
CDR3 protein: CASSPRRGTGEQYF
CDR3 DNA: TGTGCCAGCAGCCCCCGTCGGGGGACCGGCGAGCAGTACTTC

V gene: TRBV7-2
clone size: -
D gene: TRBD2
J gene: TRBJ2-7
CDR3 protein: CASSSGLATEQYF
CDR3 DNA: TGTGCCAGCAGCTCGGGACTAGCGACCGAGCAGTACTTC

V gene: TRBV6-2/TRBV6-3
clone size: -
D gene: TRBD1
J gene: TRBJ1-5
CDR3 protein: CASSYSTGGSNQPQHF
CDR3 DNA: TGTGCCAGCAGTTATTCCACAGGGGGTAGCAATCAGCCCCAGCATTTT

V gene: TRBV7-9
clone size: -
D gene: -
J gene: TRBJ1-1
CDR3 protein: CASSLGGTRVSTEAFF
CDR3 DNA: TGTGCCAGCAGCTTAGGTGGGACAAGGGTAAGCACTGAAGCTTTCTTT

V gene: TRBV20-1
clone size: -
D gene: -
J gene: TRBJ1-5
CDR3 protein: CSASPGGRGTWDQPQHF
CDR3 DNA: TGCAGTGCTAGTCCGGGCGGACGGGGTACCTGGGATCAGCCCCAGCATTTT

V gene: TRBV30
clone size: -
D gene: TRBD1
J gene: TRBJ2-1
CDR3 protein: CAWSGQGAGSYNEQFF
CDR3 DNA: TGTGCCTGGAGCGGACAGGGGGCCGGGTCCTACAATGAGCAGTTCTTC

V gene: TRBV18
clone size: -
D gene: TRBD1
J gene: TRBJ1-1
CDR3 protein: CASSTDRDTGTEAFF
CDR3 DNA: TGTGCCAGCTCAACCGACAGGGATACGGGCACTGAAGCTTTCTTT

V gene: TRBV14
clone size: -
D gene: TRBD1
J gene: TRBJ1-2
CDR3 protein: CASSQEGTGRHGYTF
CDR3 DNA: TGTGCCAGCAGCCAGGAAGGGACAGGTCGGCATGGCTACACCTTC

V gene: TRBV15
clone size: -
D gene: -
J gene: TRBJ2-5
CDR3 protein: CATSSRQGTIETQYF
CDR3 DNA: TGTGCCACCAGCAGTAGACAAGGAACAATAGAGACCCAGTACTTC

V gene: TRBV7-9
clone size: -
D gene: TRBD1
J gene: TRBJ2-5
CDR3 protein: CASSLASGGKETQYF
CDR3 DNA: TGTGCCAGCAGCTTAGCGTCAGGGGGAAAAGAGACCCAGTACTTC

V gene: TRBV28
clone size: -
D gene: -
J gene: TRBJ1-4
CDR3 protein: CASTLHRGSTNEKLFF
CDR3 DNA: TGTGCCAGCACCCTCCATCGGGGTTCAACTAATGAAAAACTGTTTTTT

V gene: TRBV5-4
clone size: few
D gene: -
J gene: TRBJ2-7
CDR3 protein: CASSFGQSSYEQYF
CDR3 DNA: TGTGCCAGCAGCTTTGGACAGAGCTCCTACGAGCAGTACTTC

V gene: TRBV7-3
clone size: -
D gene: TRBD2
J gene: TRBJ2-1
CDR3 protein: CASSPATGTSFYQFF
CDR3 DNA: TGTGCCAGCAGCCCGGCAACCGGGACTAGTTTTTATCAGTTCTTC

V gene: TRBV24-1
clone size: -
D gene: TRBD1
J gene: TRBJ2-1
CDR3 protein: CATSDTGTGAYNEQFF
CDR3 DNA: TGTGCCACCAGTGATACCGGGACAGGCGCCTACAATGAGCAGTTCTTC

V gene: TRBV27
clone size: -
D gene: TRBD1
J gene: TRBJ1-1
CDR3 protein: CASSLWSGGSTEAFF
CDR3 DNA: TGTGCCAGCAGTTTATGGTCAGGGGGATCCACTGAAGCTTTCTTT

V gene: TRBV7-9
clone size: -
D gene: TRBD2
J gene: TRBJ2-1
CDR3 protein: CASLGGAYNEQFF
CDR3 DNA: TGTGCCAGCCTCGGGGGGGCCTACAATGAGCAGTTCTTC

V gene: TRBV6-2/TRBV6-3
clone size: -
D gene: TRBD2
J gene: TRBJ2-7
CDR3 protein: CASSEEGSGRREQYF
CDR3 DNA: TGTGCCAGCAGTGAGGAGGGTAGCGGGAGGCGCGAGCAGTACTTC

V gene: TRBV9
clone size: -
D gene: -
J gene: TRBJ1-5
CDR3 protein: CASSPGQGINQPQHF
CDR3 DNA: TGTGCCAGCAGTCCTGGGCAGGGGATCAATCAGCCCCAGCATTTT

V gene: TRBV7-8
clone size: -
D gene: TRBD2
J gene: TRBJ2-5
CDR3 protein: CASSQASGGGTQYF
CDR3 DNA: TGTGCCAGCAGCCAAGCTAGCGGGGGGGGGACCCAGTACTTC

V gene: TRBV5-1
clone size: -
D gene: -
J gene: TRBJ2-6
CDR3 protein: CASSLAPLAGANVLTF
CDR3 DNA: TGCGCCAGCAGCCTGGCTCCCCTAGCTGGGGCCAACGTCCTGACTTTC

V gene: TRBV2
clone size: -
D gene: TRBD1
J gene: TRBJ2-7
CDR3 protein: CASRADRGEQYF
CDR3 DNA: TGTGCCAGCAGGGCGGACAGGGGCGAGCAGTACTTC

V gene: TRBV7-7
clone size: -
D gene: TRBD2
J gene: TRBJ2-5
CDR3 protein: CASSLGGVAGKETQYF
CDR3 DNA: TGTGCTAGCAGCTTAGGGGGAGTAGCGGGAAAAGAGACCCAGTACTTC

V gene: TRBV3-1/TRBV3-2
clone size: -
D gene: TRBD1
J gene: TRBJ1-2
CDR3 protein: CASSQVDRVDGYTF
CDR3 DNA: TGTGCCAGCAGCCAAGTGGACAGGGTGGATGGCTACACCTTC

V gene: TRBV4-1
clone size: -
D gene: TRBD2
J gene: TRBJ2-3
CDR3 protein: CASSQVLRRGGHHTQYF
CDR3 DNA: TGCGCCAGCAGCCAAGTCCTTCGACGGGGGGGCCACCATACGCAGTATTTT

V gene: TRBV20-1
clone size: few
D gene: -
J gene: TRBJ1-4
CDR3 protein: CSAKQDIQLFF
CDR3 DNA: TGCAGTGCTAAACAAGACATCCAACTGTTTTTT

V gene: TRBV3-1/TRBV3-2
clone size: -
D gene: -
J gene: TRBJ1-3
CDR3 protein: CASSPTGSHRYSGNTIYF
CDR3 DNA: TGTGCCAGCAGCCCTACCGGGTCCCACCGTTATTCTGGAAACACCATATATTTT

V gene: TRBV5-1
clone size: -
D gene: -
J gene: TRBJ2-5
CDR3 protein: CASSQSGESWQETQYF
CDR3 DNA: TGCGCCAGCAGCCAATCGGGGGAGTCGTGGCAAGAGACCCAGTACTTC

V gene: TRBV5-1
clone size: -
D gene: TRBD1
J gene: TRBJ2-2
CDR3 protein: CASSSGGSTNTGELFF
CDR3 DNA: TGCGCCAGCAGTTCAGGGGGTTCCACGAACACCGGGGAGCTGTTTTTT

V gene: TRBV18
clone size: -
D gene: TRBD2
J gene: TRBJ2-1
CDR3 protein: CASSPSSGSRYNEQFF
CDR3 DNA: TGTGCCAGCTCACCCTCTAGCGGGAGCCGTTACAATGAGCAGTTCTTC

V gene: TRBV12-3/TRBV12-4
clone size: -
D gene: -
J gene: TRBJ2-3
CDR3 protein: CASSLDRRDTQYF
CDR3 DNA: TGTGCCAGCAGTTTAGACAGGCGAGATACGCAGTATTTT

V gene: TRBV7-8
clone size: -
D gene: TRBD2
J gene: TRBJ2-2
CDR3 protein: CASSLESSGGFTGELFF
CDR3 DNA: TGTGCCAGCAGCTTAGAATCTAGCGGGGGGTTTACCGGGGAGCTGTTTTTT

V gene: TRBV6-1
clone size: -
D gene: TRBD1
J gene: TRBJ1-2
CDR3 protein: CASSALPGQGGNYGYTF
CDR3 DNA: TGTGCCAGCAGTGCCCTCCCGGGACAGGGGGGGAACTATGGCTACACCTTC

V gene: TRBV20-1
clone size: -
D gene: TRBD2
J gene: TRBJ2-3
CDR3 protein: CSASSGFSTDTQYF
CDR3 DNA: TGCAGTGCTAGTAGCGGGTTTAGCACAGATACGCAGTATTTT

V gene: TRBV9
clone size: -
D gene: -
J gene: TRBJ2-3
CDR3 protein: CASSVATRGDTQYF
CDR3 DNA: TGTGCCAGCAGCGTAGCGACTCGAGGGGATACGCAGTATTTT

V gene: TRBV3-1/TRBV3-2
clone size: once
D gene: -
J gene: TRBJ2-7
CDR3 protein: CASSHAPGEQYF
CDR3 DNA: TGTGCCAGCAGCCACGCCCCGGGCGAGCAGTACTTC

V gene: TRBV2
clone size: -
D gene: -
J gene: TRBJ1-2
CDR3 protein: CASSEAGVAGYGYTF
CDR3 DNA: TGTGCCAGCAGTGAAGCGGGAGTTGCTGGGTATGGCTACACCTTC

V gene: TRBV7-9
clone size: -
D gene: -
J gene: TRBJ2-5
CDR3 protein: CASSLVGQGKETQYF
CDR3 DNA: TGTGCCAGCAGCTTAGTAGGCCAGGGGAAAGAGACCCAGTACTTC

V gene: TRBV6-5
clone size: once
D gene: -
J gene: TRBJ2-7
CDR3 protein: CASTDYSYEQYF
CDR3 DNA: TGTGCCAGCACAGACTACTCCTACGAGCAGTACTTC

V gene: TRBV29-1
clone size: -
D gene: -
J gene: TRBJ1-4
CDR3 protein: CSVGSGGRDTEKLFF
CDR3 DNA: TGCAGCGTAGGCAGCGGGGGGAGGGATACGGAAAAACTGTTTTTT

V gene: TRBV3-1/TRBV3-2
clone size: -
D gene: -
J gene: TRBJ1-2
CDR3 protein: CASSQDAGGRGYTF
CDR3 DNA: TGTGCCAGCAGCCAAGACGCGGGGGGACGGGGCTACACCTTC

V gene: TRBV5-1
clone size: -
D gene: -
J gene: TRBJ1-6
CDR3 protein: CASSPQGNSPLHF
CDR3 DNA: TGCGCCAGCAGCCCACAGGGAAATTCACCCCTCCACTTT

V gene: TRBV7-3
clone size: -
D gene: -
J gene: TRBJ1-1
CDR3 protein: CASSLTLKTEAFF
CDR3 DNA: TGTGCCAGCAGCTTAACCCTTAAAACTGAAGCTTTCTTT

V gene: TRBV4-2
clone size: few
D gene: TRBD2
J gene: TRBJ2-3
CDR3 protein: CASSQRELTDTQYF
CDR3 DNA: TGTGCCAGCAGCCAGCGGGAGCTCACAGATACGCAGTATTTT